A selection of T cell receptor beta chains follows, all from one sample in a study of cytomegalovirus exposure and HLA in healthy donors. Using immunoSEQ multiplex PCR, the repertoire was profiled, and TCRdb retains in-frame clones only, with some absent. In the table there are 200,000 to 250,000 clones, roughly 79% of which are singletons. Sequenced sample: PBMCs. The receptor source for this set is a man between 18 and 29 years old in good health and CMV-seronegative. Both conserved end residues are part of each CDR3. D genes are given only for firm matches. Where a row states a size, it is once, few, many or the class of an expanded clone; other rows omit it.

V	J	D	size	CDR3	DNA
TRBV2	TRBJ1-1	NA	NA	CASSGLQGNTEAFF	TGTGCCAGCAGTGGACTACAGGGTAACACTGAAGCTTTCTTT
TRBV7-8	TRBJ2-5	TRBD1	NA	CASSSPGQKRLETQYF	TGTGCCAGCAGCTCGCCGGGACAGAAGCGCTTGGAGACCCAGTACTTC
TRBV27	TRBJ2-7	TRBD1	NA	CASRRQGGSYEQYF	TGTGCCAGCAGGCGACAGGGCGGCTCCTACGAGCAGTACTTC
TRBV7-8	TRBJ2-1	NA	NA	CASSSSDSYNEQFF	TGTGCCAGCAGCTCGAGCGACTCCTACAATGAGCAGTTCTTC
TRBV28	TRBJ1-1	NA	NA	CASTPRALMTTEAFF	TGTGCCAGCACTCCCAGGGCCCTTATGACCACTGAAGCTTTCTTT
TRBV9	TRBJ2-7	TRBD1	NA	CASSVGLGTATYEQYF	TGTGCCAGCAGCGTAGGTCTAGGGACAGCCACCTACGAGCAGTACTTC
TRBV7-7	TRBJ1-6	NA	NA	CASSLAGSPLFNSPLHF	TGTGCTAGCAGCTTAGCGGGCAGTCCGCTCTTTAATTCACCCCTCCACTTT
TRBV27	TRBJ2-5	TRBD2	NA	CASMGWTSGEETQYF	TGTGCCAGCATGGGGTGGACTAGCGGAGAAGAGACCCAGTACTTC
TRBV9	TRBJ2-5	TRBD2	NA	CASSSQLAGDQETQYF	TGTGCCAGCAGCTCCCAACTAGCGGGGGACCAAGAGACCCAGTACTTC
TRBV6-5	TRBJ2-5	TRBD1	NA	CASNGQEEETQYF	TGTGCCAGCAACGGACAGGAGGAAGAGACCCAGTACTTC
TRBV19	TRBJ1-1	NA	NA	CASSIQGGTEAFF	TGTGCCAGTAGTATCCAGGGTGGCACTGAAGCTTTCTTT
TRBV4-3	TRBJ2-7	NA	NA	CASSQEDFSYEQYF	TGCGCCAGCAGCCAAGAAGACTTCTCCTACGAGCAGTACTTC
TRBV7-9	TRBJ2-5	NA	NA	CASSLVSETQYF	TGTGCCAGCAGCTTAGTTAGCGAGACCCAGTACTTC
TRBV27	TRBJ1-3	TRBD1	NA	CANTGVRSGNTIYF	TGTGCCAACACAGGGGTGAGGTCTGGAAACACCATATATTTT
TRBV11-2	TRBJ1-3	NA	NA	CASSLNLGNTIYF	TGTGCCAGCAGCTTAAATCTGGGAAACACCATATATTTT
TRBV5-1	TRBJ1-1	TRBD1	NA	CARTQDRGTEAFF	TGCGCCAGGACCCAGGACAGGGGAACTGAAGCTTTCTTT
TRBV7-9	TRBJ1-1	TRBD1	NA	CASSRGTGLNTEAFF	TGTGCCAGCAGCCGAGGGACAGGGTTGAACACTGAAGCTTTCTTT
TRBV7-9	TRBJ2-7	NA	once	CASSPDRLISYEQYF	TGTGCCAGCAGCCCGGATCGACTTATCTCCTACGAGCAGTACTTC
TRBV6-6	TRBJ1-3	NA	NA	CASSDLQGSGNTIYF	TGTGCCAGCAGTGATTTACAGGGATCGGGAAACACCATATATTTT
TRBV7-2	TRBJ1-1	NA	NA	CASSLRVSNTEAFF	TGTGCCAGCAGCTTACGGGTCTCGAACACTGAAGCTTTCTTT
TRBV27	TRBJ2-3	NA	NA	CASSPYGGSTDTQYF	TGTGCCAGCAGCCCTTATGGCGGAAGCACAGATACGCAGTATTTT
TRBV6-5	TRBJ2-1	NA	NA	CASSRDGGWEQFF	TGTGCCAGCAGCCGGGACGGAGGGTGGGAGCAGTTCTTC